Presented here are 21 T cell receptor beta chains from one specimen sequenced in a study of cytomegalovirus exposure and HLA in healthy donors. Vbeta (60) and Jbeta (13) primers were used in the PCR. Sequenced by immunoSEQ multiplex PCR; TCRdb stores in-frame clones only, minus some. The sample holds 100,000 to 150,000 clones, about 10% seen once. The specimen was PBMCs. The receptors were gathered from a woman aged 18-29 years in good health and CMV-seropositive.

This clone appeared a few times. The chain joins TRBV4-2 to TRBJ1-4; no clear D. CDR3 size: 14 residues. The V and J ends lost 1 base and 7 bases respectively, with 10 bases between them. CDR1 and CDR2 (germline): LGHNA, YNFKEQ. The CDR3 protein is CASSQGYGSEKLFF. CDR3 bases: TGTGCCAGCAGCCAAGGTTACGGTTCTGAAAAACTGTTTTTT.

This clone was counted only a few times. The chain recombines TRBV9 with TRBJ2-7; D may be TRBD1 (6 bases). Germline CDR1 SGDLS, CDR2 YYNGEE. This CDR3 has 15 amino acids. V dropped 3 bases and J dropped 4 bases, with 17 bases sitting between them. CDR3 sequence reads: CASSASGASGYEQYF. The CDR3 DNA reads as TGTGCCAGCAGCGCCTCAGGGGCCTCAGGATACGAGCAGTACTTC. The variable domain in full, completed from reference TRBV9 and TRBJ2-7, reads DSGVTQTPKHLITATGQRVTLRCSPRSGDLSVYWYQQSLDQGLQFLIQYYNGEERAKGNILERFSAQQFPDLHSELNLSSLELGDSALYFCASSASGASGYEQYFGPGTRLTVT.

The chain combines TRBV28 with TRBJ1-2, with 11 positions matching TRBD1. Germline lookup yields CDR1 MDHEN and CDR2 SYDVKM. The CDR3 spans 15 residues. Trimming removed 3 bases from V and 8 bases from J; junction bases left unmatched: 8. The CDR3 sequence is CASSFTGQGATGYTF. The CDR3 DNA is TGTGCCAGCAGTTTTACCGGACAGGGGGCCACAGGCTACACCTTC.

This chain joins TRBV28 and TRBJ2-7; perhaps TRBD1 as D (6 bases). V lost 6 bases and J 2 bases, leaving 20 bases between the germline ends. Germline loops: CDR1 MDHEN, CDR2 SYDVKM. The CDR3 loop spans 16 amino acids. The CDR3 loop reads CASRQGAPLMAYEQYF. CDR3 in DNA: TGTGCCAGCAGACAGGGAGCCCCCCTAATGGCCTACGAGCAGTACTTC. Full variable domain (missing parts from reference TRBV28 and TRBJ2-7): DVKVTQSSRYLVKRTGEKVFLECVQDMDHENMFWYRQDPGLGLRLIYFSYDVKMKEKGDIPEGYSVSREKKERFSLILESASTNQTSMYLCASRQGAPLMAYEQYFGPGTRLTVT.

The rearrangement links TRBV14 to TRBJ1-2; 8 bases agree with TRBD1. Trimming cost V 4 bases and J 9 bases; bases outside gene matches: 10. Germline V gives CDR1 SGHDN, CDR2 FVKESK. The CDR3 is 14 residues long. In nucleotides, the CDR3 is TGTGCCAGCAGCCGACTGGGACAGGTCGATTGCTACACCTTC. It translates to CASSRLGQVDCYTF.

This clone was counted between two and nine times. The CDR3 DNA follows: TGTGCCAGCAGCTTGGACGCGGCTACAATGACAGATACGCAGTATTTT. Protein sequence: CASSLDAATMTDTQYF. The rearrangement joins TRBV5-8 to TRBJ2-3; D gene uncertain. Germline-derived CDR1 and CDR2 are SGHTS and YDEGEE. With 0 bases removed from V and 3 bases from J, the gap between germline ends came to 14 bases. The CDR3 has 16 residues.

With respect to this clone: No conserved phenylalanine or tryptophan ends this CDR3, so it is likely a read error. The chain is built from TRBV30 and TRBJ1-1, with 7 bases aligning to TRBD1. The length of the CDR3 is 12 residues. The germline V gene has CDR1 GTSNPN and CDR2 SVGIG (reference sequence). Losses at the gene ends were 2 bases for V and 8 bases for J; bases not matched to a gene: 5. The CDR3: CAWSRDRWEAFL. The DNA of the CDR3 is TGTGCCTGGAGTCGGGACAGATGGGAAGCTTTCTTG.

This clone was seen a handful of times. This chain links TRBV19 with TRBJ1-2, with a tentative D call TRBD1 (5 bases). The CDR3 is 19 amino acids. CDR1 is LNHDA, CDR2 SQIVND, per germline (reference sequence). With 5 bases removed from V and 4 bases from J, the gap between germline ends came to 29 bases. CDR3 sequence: CASSPRPGALSGVFYGYTF. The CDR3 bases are TGTGCCAGTAGTCCGCGACCGGGAGCCCTTTCGGGGGTTTTCTATGGCTACACCTTC.

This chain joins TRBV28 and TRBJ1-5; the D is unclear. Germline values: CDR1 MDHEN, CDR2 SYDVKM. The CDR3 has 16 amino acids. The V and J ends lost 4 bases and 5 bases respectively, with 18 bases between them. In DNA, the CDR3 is TGTGCCAGCAGTTCACCGACGTCAGGTCCCCATCAGCCCCAGCATTTT. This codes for CASSSPTSGPHQPQHF.

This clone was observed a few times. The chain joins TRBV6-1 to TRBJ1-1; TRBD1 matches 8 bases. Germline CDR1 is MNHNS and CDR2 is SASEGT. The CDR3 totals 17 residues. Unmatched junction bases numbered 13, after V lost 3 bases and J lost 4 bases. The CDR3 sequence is CASSELTGALSGTEAFF. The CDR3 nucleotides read TGTGCCAGCAGTGAGTTGACAGGGGCCTTATCGGGCACTGAAGCTTTCTTT.

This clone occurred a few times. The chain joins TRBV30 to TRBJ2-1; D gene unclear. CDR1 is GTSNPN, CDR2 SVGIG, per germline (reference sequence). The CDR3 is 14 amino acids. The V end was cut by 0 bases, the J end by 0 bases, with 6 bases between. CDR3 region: CAWSVEYSYNEQFF. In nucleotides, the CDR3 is TGTGCCTGGAGTGTAGAGTACTCCTACAATGAGCAGTTCTTC.

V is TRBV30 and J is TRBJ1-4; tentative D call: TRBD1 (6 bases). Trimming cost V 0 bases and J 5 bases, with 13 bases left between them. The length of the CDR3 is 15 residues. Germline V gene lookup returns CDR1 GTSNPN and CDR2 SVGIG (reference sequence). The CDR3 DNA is TGTGCCTGGAGTGTACAGGGCTTGAGAAATGAAAAACTGTTTTTT. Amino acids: CAWSVQGLRNEKLFF.

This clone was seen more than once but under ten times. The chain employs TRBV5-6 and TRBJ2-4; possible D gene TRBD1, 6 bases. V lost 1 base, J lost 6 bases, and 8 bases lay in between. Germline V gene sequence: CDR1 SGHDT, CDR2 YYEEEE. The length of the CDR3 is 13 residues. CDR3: CASSLRTVNIQYF. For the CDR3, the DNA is TGTGCCAGCAGCTTGAGGACAGTAAACATTCAGTACTTC.

CDR3 nucleotide sequence: TGTGCCAGCAGTTACTTGGGAGCGGGAGGATCGGATACGCAGTATTTT. Translating it yields CASSYLGAGGSDTQYF. The chain has TRBV6-6 and TRBJ2-3, with TRBD2 matching 9 bases. Germline V gene lookup returns CDR1 MNHNY and CDR2 SVGAGI (reference sequence). The trim removed 1 base at V and 6 bases at J, leaving 8 bases unmatched. CDR3 length: 16 amino acids.

The CDR3 nucleotides are TGTGCCAGCTCACCGGACAGGCAGGGTGGCTACACCTTC. This codes for CASSPDRQGGYTF. The rearrangement links TRBV18 to TRBJ1-2; 7 nucleotides line up with TRBD1. Germline V gene data show CDR1 as KGHSH and CDR2 as LQKENI. V shed 3 bases and J 7 bases; nucleotides not matched to a gene: 5. This CDR3 has 13 residues.

Here the CDR3 reads CAWTGSPGEKLFF. The CDR3 nucleotides read TGTGCCTGGACAGGGTCACCCGGCGAAAAACTGTTTTTT. V gene TRBV30 combines with J gene TRBJ1-4; D may be TRBD1 (5 bases). Trimming took 4 bases from V and 8 from J, leaving 14 bases between them. CDR1 is GTSNPN and CDR2 is SVGIG in the germline V gene (reference sequence). CDR3 size: 13 residues.

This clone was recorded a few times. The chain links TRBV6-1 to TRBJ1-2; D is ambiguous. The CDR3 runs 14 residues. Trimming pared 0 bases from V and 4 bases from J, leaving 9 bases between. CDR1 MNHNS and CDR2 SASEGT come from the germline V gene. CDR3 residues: CASSEAIGGYGYTF. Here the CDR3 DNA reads TGTGCCAGCAGTGAAGCTATAGGCGGCTATGGCTACACCTTC.

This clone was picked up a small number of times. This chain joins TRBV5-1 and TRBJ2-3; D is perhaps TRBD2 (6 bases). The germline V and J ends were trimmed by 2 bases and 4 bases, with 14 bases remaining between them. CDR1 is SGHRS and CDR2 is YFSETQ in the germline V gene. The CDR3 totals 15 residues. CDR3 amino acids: CASSFSEGEADTQYF. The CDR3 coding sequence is TGCGCCAGCAGCTTCTCGGAAGGGGAGGCAGATACGCAGTATTTT.

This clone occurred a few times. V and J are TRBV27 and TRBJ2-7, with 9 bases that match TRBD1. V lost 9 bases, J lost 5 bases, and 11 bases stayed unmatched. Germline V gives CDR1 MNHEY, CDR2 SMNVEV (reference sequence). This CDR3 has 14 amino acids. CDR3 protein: CASRFLGQGNEQYF. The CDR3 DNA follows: TGTGCCAGTAGGTTCCTAGGACAGGGGAACGAGCAGTACTTC.

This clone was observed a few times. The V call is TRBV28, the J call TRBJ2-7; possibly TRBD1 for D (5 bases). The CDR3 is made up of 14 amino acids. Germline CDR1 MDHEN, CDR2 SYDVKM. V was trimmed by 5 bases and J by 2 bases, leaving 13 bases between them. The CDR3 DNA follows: TGTGCCAGCAGTGGGCAGTGGGGCCCCTACGAGCAGTACTTC. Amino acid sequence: CASSGQWGPYEQYF.

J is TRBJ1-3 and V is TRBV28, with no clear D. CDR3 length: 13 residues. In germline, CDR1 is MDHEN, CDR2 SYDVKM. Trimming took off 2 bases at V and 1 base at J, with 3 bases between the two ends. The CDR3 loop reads CASSLQSGNTIYF. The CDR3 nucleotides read TGTGCCAGCAGTTTACAGTCTGGAAACACCATATATTTT.